The 6 T cell receptor beta chains below were found in one sample sequenced in a study of blood T cell repertoires in COVID-19. Profiling relied on immunoSEQ multiplex PCR, and the TCRdb table lists in-frame clones only, not all of them. The profile shows 310,000 or so clones, around 89% of them singletons. The sequencing sample was made of PBMCs or T cells enriched from blood (not recorded which). The receptors were sampled from a woman between 18 and 29 years old with acute COVID-19.

This chain joins TRBV7-2 and TRBJ2-6; 8 bases align to TRBD1. From germline, CDR1 is SGHTA and CDR2 FQGNSA. Losses at the gene ends were 5 bases for V and 0 bases for J; bases not matched to a gene: 3. CDR3 length: 16 amino acids. The CDR3 bases are TGTGCCAGCAGCGCAACAGGGGGCTCTGGGGCCAACGTCCTGACTTTC. Protein sequence: CASSATGGSGANVLTF.

V gene TRBV11-2 combines with J gene TRBJ1-6; 8 bases are shared with TRBD1. V lost 3 bases, J lost 13 bases, and 11 bases stayed unmatched. The germline V gene encodes CDR1 SGHAT and CDR2 FQNNGV. CDR3 length: 15 residues. This CDR3 is CASSFATGEFLPLHF. The CDR3 DNA sequence: TGTGCCAGCAGCTTTGCGACAGGGGAATTTCTTCCCCTCCACTTT.

The J gene is TRBJ1-2, the V gene TRBV6-5, with a tentative D call TRBD1 (5 bases). The germline V gene encodes CDR1 MNHEY and CDR2 SVGAGI. The CDR3 loop spans 13 amino acids. Trimming took off 6 bases at V and 4 bases at J, with 12 bases between the two ends. Written as DNA, the CDR3 is TGTGCCAGCAGGGGGACTTACTTCTATGGCTACACCTTC. It is translated as CASRGTYFYGYTF.

This sequence joins TRBV6-2 or TRBV6-3 and TRBJ2-7; 15 bases align to TRBD2. Germline V gene data show CDR1 as MNHEY and CDR2 as SVGEGT. CDR3 length: 18 residues. The junction had 15 bases not matched to a gene; V was cut back by 6 bases and J by 6 bases. The CDR3 region is CASSSLPGLAGGSGEQYF. As DNA, the CDR3 is TGTGCCAGCAGCTCTCTCCCGGGACTAGCGGGAGGATCGGGCGAGCAGTACTTC.

V gene TRBV4-2 combines with J gene TRBJ2-1; maybe TRBD1 (6 bases). The CDR3 spans 17 residues. CDR1 and CDR2 from the germline V gene are LGHNA and YNFKEQ. Trimming pared 0 bases from V and 11 bases from J, leaving 23 bases between. Here the CDR3 DNA reads TGTGCCAGCAGCCAAGACGGTTGGGGGCTGAGCGGCAGGAAGCAGTTCTTC. Amino acid sequence: CASSQDGWGLSGRKQFF.

This chain joins TRBV28 and TRBJ2-1, with 9 bases identical to TRBD1. V was pared by 6 bases and J by 5 bases, with 8 bases of the junction left unmatched. Germline lookup yields CDR1 MDHEN and CDR2 SYDVKM. The CDR3 is 15 residues long. The CDR3 region is CASSPTGGRDNEQFF. CDR3 DNA: TGTGCCAGCAGCCCAACAGGGGGCAGGGACAATGAGCAGTTCTTC.